This TCR beta chain was captured in a study of T cells after posttransplantation cyclophosphamide. This clone occurred many times. Its antigen is still unknown. Per the germline V gene, CDR1 is GTSNPN and CDR2 is SVGIG (reference sequence). Between the trimmed V and J ends, which lost 2 bases and 2 bases, there was a span of 16 bases. The CDR3 spans 16 residues. A marrow graft followed busulfan-fludarabine conditioning, with cyclophosphamide on days +3 and +4. General study findings and limits: Donor CD8+ memory clones often dominated recipient blood repertoires at later times. TRB overlap between skin or GI tissue T cells and blood was limited.

The protocol was immunoSEQ multiplex PCR, while the TCRdb copy is restricted to in-frame clones and leaves out a portion. The sample contains approximately 18,000 clones, none of them singletons. This sequence joins TRBV30 and TRBJ1-5; the D gene is possibly TRBD1 (5 bases). The receptor comes from a female patient under 45 who received an allogeneic stem cell transplant from a related donor, was CMV-positive, and had no GVHD. Some of the T cells may derive from the graft donor. Source: PBMCs, taken after allogeneic stem cell transplant with posttransplant cyclophosphamide. The CDR3 reads CAWSSYSGGGNQPQHF. CDR3 nucleotide sequence: TGTGCCTGGAGTTCCTACTCTGGAGGGGGCAATCAGCCCCAGCATTTT.